What follows are 4 T cell receptor beta chains derived from one specimen sequenced in a study of molecular identifiers for immune sequencing clone quantification. MiXCR was run by TCRdb on the PCR reads, yielding one entry per CDR3 protein. This table has 90,000 to 120,000 distinct CDR3 sequences, roughly a third appearing once. The sample comprised naive CD8+ T cells from blood, with Jurkat cell RNA spiked in. Subset reported: FACS-sorted CD8+CD4-CCR7+CD45RA+ naive T cells. The receptors derive from a human donor in good health. Some libraries in this study had Jurkat cell RNA spiked in.

In its sample, this clonotype was seen once. This chain links TRBV7-6 with TRBJ2-7; D perhaps matches TRBD2 (6 bases). V lost 4 bases, J lost 2 bases, and 24 bases lay in between. This CDR3 contains 18 residues. CDR1 is SGHVS and CDR2 is FNYEAQ in the germline V gene. The DNA of the CDR3 is TGTGCCAGCAGCTCCCTCCCGGGCCCGGGGAAGCGGGCCTACGAGCAGTACTTC. As protein: CASSSLPGPGKRAYEQYF.

The CDR3 sequence is CSGAPDSYEQFF. The CDR3 DNA follows: TGCAGCGGAGCCCCGGACAGCTACGAGCAGTTCTTC. The gene calls are TRBV29-1 and TRBJ2-7, with a possible D match to TRBD1 (6 bases). The J call is uncertain, as TRBJ2-1 better fits the DNA end. Germline V lookup: CDR1 SQVTM, CDR2 ANQGSEA. The CDR3 length is 12 residues.

This clonotype showed up many times. The chain recombines TRBV5-4 with TRBJ1-1; D is perhaps TRBD1 (5 bases). V shed 3 bases and J shed 2 bases, with 8 bases lying between them. Germline loops: CDR1 SGHNT, CDR2 YYREEE (reference sequence). The CDR3 contains 13 residues. The CDR3 is CASSSTANTEAFF. The CDR3 bases are TGTGCCAGCAGCTCGACAGCTAACACTGAAGCTTTCTTT.

With regard to this clonotype: At one of its ends the junction is not consistent with the germline gene, which may arise from a read error. The chain has TRBV29-1 and TRBJ1-1; possibly TRBD1 for D (5 bases). This CDR3 has 16 residues. Germline CDR1 reads SQVTM; CDR2 reads ANQGSEA. The DNA of the CDR3 is TGCAGCGTTCAAGGGGCCTCCACACTTATGAACACTGAAGCATTCTTT. This codes for CSVQGASTLMNTEAFF. The full variable domain, its missing parts supplied by reference TRBV29-1 and TRBJ1-1, is SAVISQKPSRDICQRGTSLTIQCQVDSQVTMMFWYRQQPGQSLTLIATANQGSEATYESGFVIDKFPISRPNLTFSTLTVSNMSPEDSSIYLCSVQGASTLMNTEAFFGQGTRLTVV.